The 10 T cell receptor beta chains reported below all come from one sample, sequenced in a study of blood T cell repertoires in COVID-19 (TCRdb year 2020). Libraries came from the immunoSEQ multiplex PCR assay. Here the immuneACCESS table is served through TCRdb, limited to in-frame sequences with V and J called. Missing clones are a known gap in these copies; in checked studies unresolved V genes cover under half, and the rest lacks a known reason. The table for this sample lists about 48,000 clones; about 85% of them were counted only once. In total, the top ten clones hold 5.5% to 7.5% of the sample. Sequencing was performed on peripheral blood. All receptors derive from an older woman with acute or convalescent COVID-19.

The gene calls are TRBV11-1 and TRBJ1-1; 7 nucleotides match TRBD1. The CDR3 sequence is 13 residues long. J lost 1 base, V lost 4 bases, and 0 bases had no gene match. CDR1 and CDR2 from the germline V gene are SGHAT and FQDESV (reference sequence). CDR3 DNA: TGTGCCAGCAGCTGGGACAGGAACACTGAAGCTTTCTTT. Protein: CASSWDRNTEAFF. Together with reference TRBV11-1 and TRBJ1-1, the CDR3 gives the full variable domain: EAEVAQSPRYKITEKSQAVAFWCDPISGHATLYWYRQILGQGPELLVQFQDESVVDDSQLPKDRFSAERLKGVDSTLKIQPAELGDSAMYLCASSWDRNTEAFFGQGTRLTVV.

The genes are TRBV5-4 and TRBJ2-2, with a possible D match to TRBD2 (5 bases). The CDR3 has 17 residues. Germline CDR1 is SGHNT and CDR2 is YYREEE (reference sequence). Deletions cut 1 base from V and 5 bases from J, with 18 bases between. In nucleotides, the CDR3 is TGTGCCAGCAGCTTGCCCAAACTAGGAGAGGGTACCGGGGAGCTGTTTTTT. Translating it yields CASSLPKLGEGTGELFF. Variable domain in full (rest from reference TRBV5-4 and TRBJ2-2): ETGVTQSPTHLIKTRGQQVTLRCSSQSGHNTVSWYQQALGQGPQFIFQYYREEENGRGNFPPRFSGLQFPNYSSELNVNALELDDSALYLCASSLPKLGEGTGELFFGEGSRLTVL.

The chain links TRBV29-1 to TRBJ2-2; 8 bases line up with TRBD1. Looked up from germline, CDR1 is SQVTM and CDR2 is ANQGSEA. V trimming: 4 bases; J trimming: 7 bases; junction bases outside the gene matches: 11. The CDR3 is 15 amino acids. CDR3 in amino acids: CSVVLGQGSGGELFF. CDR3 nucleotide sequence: TGCAGCGTTGTTTTAGGACAGGGTTCGGGCGGGGAGCTGTTTTTT.

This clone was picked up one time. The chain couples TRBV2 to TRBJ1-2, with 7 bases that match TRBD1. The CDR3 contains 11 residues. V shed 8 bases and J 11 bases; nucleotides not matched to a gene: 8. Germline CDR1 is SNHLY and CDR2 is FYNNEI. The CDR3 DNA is TGTGCCAGCCGATCAAGACAGGGTTACACCTTC. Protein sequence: CASRSRQGYTF.

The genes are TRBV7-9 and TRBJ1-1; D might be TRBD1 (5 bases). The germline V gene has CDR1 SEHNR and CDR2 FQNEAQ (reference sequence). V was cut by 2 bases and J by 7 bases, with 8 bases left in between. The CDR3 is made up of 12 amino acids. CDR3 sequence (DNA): TGTGCCAGCAGCTTAACAGGTCTTGAAGCTTTCTTT. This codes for CASSLTGLEAFF.

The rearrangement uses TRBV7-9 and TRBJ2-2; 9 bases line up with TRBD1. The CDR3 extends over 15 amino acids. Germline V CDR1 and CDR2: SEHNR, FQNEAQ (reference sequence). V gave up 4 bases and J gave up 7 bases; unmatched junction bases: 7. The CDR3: CASSWSTGGVGELFF. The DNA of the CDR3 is TGTGCCAGCAGCTGGTCGACAGGGGGGGTCGGGGAGCTGTTTTTT.

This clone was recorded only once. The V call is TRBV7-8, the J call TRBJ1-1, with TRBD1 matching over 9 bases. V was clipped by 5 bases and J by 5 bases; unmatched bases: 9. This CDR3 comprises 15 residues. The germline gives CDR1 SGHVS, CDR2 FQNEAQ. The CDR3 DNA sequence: TGTGCCAGCAGCCGGGACAGGGCTGTACGTACTGAAGCTTTCTTT. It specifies CASSRDRAVRTEAFF.

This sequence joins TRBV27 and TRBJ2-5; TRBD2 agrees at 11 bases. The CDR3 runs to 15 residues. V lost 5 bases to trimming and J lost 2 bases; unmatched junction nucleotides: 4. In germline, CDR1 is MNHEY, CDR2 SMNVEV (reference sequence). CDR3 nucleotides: TGTGCCAGCAGTCTACTAGCGGGGGTTCAAGAGACCCAGTACTTC. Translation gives CASSLLAGVQETQYF.

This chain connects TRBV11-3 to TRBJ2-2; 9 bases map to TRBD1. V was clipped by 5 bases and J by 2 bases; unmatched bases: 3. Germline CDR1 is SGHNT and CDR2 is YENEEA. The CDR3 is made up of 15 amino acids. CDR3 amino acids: CASSQGQGNTGELFF. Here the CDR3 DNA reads TGTGCCAGCAGCCAGGGACAGGGTAACACCGGGGAGCTGTTTTTT.

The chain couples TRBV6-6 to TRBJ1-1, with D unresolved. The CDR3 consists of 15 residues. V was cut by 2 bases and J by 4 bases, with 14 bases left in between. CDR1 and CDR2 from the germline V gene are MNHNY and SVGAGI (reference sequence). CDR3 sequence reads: CASSYIEGIGTEAFF. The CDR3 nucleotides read TGTGCCAGCAGTTACATCGAGGGCATCGGCACTGAAGCTTTCTTT.